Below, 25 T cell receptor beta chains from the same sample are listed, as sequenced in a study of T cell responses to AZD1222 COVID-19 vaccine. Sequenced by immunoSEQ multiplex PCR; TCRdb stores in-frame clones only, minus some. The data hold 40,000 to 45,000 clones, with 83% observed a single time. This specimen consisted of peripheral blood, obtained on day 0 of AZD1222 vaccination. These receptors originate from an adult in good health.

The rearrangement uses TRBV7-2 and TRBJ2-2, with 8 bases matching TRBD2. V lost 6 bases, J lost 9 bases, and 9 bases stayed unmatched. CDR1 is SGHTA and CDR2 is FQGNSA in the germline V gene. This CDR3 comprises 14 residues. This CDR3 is CASSGASGFRELFF. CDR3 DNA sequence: TGTGCCAGCAGTGGGGCTAGCGGGTTCAGGGAGCTGTTTTTT.

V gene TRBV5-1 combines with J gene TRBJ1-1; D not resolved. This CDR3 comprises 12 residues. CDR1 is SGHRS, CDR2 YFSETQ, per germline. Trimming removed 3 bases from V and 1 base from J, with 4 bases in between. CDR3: CASSSGNTEAFF. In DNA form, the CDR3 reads TGCGCCAGCAGCTCAGGGAACACTGAAGCTTTCTTT. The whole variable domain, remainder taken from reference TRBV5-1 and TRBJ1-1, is KAGVTQTPRYLIKTRGQQVTLSCSPISGHRSVSWYQQTPGQGLQFLFEYFSETQRNKGNFPGRFSGRQFSNSRSEMNVSTLELGDSALYLCASSSGNTEAFFGQGTRLTVV.

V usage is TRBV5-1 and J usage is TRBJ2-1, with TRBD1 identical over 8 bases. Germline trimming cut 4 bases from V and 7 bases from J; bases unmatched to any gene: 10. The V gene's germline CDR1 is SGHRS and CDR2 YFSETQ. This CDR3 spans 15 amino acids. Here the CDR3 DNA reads TGCGCCAGCAGCCCCCGCCAGGGGGCAGGAAATGAGCAGTTCTTC. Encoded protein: CASSPRQGAGNEQFF.

The CDR3 protein is CASSPQTGDAAPLHF. CDR3 sequence (DNA): TGTGCCAGCAGCCCCCAAACAGGGGACGCAGCGCCCCTCCACTTT. The J gene is TRBJ1-6, the V gene TRBV7-9; 7 nucleotides match TRBD1. Germline V CDR1 and CDR2: SEHNR, FQNEAQ (reference sequence). J lost 13 bases, V lost 5 bases, and 14 bases had no gene match. The CDR3 length is 15 residues.

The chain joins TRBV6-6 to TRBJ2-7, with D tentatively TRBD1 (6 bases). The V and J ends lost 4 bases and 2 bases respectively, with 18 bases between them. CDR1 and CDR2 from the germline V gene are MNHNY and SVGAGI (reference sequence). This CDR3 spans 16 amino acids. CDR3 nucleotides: TGTGCCAGCAGTTCCGAGGGGCAGGGGCTAACCTACGAGCAGTACTTC. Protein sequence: CASSSEGQGLTYEQYF.

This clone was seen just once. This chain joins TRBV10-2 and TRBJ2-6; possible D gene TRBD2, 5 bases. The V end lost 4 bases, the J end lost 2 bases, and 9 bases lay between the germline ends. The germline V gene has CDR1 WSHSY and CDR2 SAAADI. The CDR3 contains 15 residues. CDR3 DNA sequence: TGCGCCAGCAGTGGTCGAGGGACTGGGGCCAACGTCCTGACTTTC. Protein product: CASSGRGTGANVLTF.

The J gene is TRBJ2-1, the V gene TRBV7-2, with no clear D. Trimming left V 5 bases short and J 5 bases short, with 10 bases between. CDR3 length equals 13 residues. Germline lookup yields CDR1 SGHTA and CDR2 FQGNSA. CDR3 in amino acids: CASSPALDNEQFF. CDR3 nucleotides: TGTGCCAGCAGCCCGGCCCTAGACAATGAGCAGTTCTTC.

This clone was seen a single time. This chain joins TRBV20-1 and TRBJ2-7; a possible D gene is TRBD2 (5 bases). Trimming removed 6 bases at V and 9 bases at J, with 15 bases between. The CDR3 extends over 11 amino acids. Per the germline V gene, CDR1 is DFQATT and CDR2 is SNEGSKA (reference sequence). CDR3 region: CSAAGPTGQYF. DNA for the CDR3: TGCAGTGCCGCGGGTCCCACCGGGCAGTACTTC.

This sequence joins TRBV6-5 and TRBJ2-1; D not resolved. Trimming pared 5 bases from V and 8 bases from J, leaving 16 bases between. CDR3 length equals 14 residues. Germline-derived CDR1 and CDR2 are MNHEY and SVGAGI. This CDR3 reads CASSPAIGQDEQFF. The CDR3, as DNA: TGTGCCAGCAGTCCAGCCATTGGCCAGGATGAGCAGTTCTTC.

As DNA, the CDR3 is TGTGCCAGCAGCTTAGGGACTAGCACCTCCTACAATGAGCAGTTCTTC. Translating it yields CASSLGTSTSYNEQFF. The chain employs TRBV5-5 and TRBJ2-1; 9 bases align to TRBD2. The CDR3 is 16 residues long. Germline-derived CDR1 and CDR2 are SGHKS and YYEKEE (reference sequence). The J segment lost 0 bases and the V segment lost 2 bases, leaving 3 bases of the junction unmatched.

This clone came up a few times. The CDR3 sequence is CASSTYILAGVSSTDTQYF. CDR3 in DNA: TGCGCCAGCTCAACCTATATACTAGCGGGAGTCTCGAGCACAGATACGCAGTATTTT. This chain links TRBV5-1 with TRBJ2-3; 11 bases match TRBD2. The junction had 16 bases not matched to a gene; V was cut back by 7 bases and J by 0 bases. The germline CDR1 and CDR2 sequences are SGHRS and YFSETQ. This CDR3 contains 19 residues.

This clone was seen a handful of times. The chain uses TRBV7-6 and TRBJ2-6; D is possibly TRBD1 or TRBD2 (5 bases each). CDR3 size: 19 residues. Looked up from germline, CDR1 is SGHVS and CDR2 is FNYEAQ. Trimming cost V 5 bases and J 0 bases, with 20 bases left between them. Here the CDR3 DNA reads TGTGCCAGCAGCCTCGGGGCAGATCGATCTAGCTCTGGGGCCAACGTCCTGACTTTC. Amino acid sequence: CASSLGADRSSSGANVLTF.

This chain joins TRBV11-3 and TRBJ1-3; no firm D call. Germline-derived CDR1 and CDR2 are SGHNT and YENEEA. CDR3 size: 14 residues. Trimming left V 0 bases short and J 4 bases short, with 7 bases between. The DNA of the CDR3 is TGTGCCAGCAGCTTAGACTTATTAGGAAACACCATATATTTT. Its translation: CASSLDLLGNTIYF.

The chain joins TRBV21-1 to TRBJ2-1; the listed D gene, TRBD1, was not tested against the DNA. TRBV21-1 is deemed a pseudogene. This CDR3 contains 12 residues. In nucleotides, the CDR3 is TGTGCCAGCAGCGGACAGGGGAATGAGCAGTTCTTC. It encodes CASSGQGNEQFF.

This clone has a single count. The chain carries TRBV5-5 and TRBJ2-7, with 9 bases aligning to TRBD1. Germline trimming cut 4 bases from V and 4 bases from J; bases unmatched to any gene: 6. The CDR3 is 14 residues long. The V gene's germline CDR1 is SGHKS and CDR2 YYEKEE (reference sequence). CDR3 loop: CASSDTGGPYEQYF. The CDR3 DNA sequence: TGTGCCAGCAGCGATACAGGGGGCCCGTACGAGCAGTACTTC.

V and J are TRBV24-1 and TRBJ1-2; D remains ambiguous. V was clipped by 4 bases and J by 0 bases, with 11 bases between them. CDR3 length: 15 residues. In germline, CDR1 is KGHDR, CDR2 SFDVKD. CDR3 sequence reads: CATSDGGYPNYGYTF. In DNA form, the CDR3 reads TGTGCCACCAGTGACGGCGGCTATCCTAACTATGGCTACACCTTC.

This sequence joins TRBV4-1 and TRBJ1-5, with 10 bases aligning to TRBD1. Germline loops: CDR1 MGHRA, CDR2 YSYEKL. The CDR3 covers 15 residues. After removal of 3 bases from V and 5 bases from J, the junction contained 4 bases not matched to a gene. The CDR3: CASSQAGQGYQPQHF. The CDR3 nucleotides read TGCGCCAGCAGCCAGGCGGGACAGGGGTATCAGCCCCAGCATTTT.

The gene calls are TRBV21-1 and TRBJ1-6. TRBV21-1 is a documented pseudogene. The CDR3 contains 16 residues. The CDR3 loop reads CASSKAFGGYNSPLHF. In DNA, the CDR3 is TGTGCCAGCAGCAAAGCCTTCGGAGGGTATAATTCACCCCTCCACTTT.

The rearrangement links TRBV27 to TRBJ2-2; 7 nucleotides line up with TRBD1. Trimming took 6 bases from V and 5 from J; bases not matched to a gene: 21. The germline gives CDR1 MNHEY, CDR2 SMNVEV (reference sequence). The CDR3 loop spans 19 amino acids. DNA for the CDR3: TGTGCCAGCAGCTTAGACGGATTAGCCCGAGGGGGCGTTACCGGGGAGCTGTTTTTT. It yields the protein CASSLDGLARGGVTGELFF.

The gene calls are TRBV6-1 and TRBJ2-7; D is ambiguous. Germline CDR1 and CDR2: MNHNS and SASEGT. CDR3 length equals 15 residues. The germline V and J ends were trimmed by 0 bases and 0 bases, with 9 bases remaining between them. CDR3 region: CASSEAPSVSYEQYF. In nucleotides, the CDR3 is TGTGCCAGCAGTGAAGCCCCAAGTGTCTCCTACGAGCAGTACTTC.

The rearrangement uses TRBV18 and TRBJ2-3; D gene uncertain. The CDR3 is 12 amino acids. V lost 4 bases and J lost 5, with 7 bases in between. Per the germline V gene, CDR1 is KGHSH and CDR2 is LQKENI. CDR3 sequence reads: CASSLKGDTQYF. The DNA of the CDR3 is TGTGCCAGCTCACTCAAAGGAGATACGCAGTATTTT.

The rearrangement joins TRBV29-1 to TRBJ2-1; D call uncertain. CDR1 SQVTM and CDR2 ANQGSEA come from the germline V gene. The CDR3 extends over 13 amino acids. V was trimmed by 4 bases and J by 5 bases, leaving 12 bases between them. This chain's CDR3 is CSVGRGRDNEQFF. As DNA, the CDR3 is TGCAGCGTTGGGCGTGGTAGGGACAATGAGCAGTTCTTC.

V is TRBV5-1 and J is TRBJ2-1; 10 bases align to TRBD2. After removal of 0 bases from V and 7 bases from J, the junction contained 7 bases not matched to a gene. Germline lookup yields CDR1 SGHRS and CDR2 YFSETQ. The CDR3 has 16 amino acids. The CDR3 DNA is TGCGCCAGCAGCTTGGCGGCACTAGCGGGAAGGAATGAGCAGTTCTTC. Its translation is CASSLAALAGRNEQFF.

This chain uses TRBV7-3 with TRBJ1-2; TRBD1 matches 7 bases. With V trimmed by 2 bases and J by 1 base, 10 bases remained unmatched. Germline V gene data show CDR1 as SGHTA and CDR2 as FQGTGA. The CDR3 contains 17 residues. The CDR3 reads CASSLGPGQQDNYGYTF. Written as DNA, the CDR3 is TGTGCCAGCAGCTTAGGCCCGGGACAGCAGGATAACTATGGCTACACCTTC.

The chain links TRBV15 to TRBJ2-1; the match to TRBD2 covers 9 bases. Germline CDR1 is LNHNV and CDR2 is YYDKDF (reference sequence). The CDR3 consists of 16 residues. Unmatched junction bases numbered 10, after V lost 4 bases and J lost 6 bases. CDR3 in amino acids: CATSNPSGKWANEQFF. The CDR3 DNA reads TGTGCCACCAGCAATCCTAGCGGGAAATGGGCCAATGAGCAGTTCTTC.